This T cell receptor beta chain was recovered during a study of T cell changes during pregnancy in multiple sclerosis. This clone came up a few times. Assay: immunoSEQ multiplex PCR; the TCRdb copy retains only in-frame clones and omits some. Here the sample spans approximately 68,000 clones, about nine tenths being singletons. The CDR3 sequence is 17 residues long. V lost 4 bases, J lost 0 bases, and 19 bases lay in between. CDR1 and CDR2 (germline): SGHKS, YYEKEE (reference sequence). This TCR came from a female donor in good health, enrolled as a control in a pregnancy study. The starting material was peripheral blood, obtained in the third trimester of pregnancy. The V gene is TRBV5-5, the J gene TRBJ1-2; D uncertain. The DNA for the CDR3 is TGTGCCAGCAGCCGAAAAAGGGAGGGTGTCCCTAACTATGGCTACACCTTC. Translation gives CASSRKREGVPNYGYTF.